These 26 T cell receptor beta chains originate from one sample sequenced in a study of OX40 agonist ivuxolimab in advanced cancers. Profiled with immunoSEQ multiplex PCR; TCRdb holds only in-frame clones, not every one. The repertoire has tens of thousands of clones, roughly 90% of them found once; the top ten carry 15% to 20%. Sequenced material: CD4+ or CD8+ T cells sorted from blood, taken in a trial of the OX40 agonist ivuxolimab. Receptor source: an adult with an advanced solid tumor such as melanoma, head and neck, liver or kidney cancer.

The chain is built from TRBV27 and TRBJ2-2, with 10 positions matching TRBD2. V lost 2 bases to trimming and J lost 5 bases; unmatched junction nucleotides: 5. The CDR3 contains 16 residues. In germline, CDR1 is MNHEY, CDR2 SMNVEV (reference sequence). CDR3 amino acids: CASSLLAGVGTGELFF. In DNA, the CDR3 is TGTGCCAGCAGTTTACTAGCGGGAGTGGGTACCGGGGAGCTGTTTTTT.

The V and J genes are TRBV10-2 and TRBJ1-4; maybe TRBD1 (5 bases). Germline V gives CDR1 WSHSY, CDR2 SAAADI. This CDR3 has 14 amino acids. Between the trimmed V and J ends, which lost 5 bases and 8 bases, there was a span of 15 bases. In DNA, the CDR3 is TGCGCCAGCAGTCCGGGACCTTGGGGCGAAAAACTGTTTTTT. Protein sequence: CASSPGPWGEKLFF.

This chain joins TRBV4-3 and TRBJ1-5; D may be TRBD1 (5 bases). CDR1 is LGHNA and CDR2 is YSLEER in the germline V gene. The ends were cut back, 0 bases at V and 6 bases at J, with 15 bases in the middle. The CDR3 sequence is 16 residues long. The chain's CDR3 is CASSQEYGAGVQPQHF. CDR3 DNA: TGCGCCAGCAGCCAAGAATACGGGGCTGGAGTTCAGCCCCAGCATTTT.

This clone has only one observation. CDR3 protein: CASSSPGTPNTGELFF. CDR3 sequence (DNA): TGTGCCAGCAGCTCACCCGGGACACCGAACACCGGGGAGCTGTTTTTT. The J gene is TRBJ2-2, the V gene TRBV7-9, with D maybe TRBD1 (6 bases). Germline V gene data show CDR1 as SEHNR and CDR2 as FQNEAQ (reference sequence). This CDR3 region has 16 residues. V lost 4 bases and J lost 0, with 12 bases in between.

The V call is TRBV6-5, the J call TRBJ2-5; a possible D gene is TRBD2 (5 bases). CDR3 length: 14 residues. Germline CDR1 and CDR2: MNHEY and SVGAGI. Trimming removed 0 bases from V and 6 bases from J, with 11 bases in between. The CDR3 sequence is CASSYSSGSKTQYF. The DNA for the CDR3 is TGTGCCAGCAGTTACTCGTCGGGGTCCAAGACCCAGTACTTC.

The CDR3 is CAWSTNEQFF. The DNA for the CDR3 is TGTGCCTGGAGTACAAATGAGCAGTTCTTC. V gene TRBV30 combines with J gene TRBJ2-1, with D uncertain. Trimming removed 2 bases at V and 7 bases at J, with 3 bases between. Looked up from germline, CDR1 is GTSNPN and CDR2 is SVGIG (reference sequence). The CDR3 contains 10 residues.

The chain employs TRBV13 and TRBJ2-7, with 7 bases identical to TRBD2. CDR3 size: 14 residues. After removal of 5 bases from V and 3 bases from J, the junction contained 7 bases not matched to a gene. Germline loops: CDR1 PRHDT, CDR2 FYEKMQ (reference sequence). CDR3 sequence (DNA): TGTGCCAGCAGCACCCGGGTAGCGGGCTACGAGCAGTACTTC. Its protein product is CASSTRVAGYEQYF.

V usage is TRBV28 and J usage is TRBJ2-1, with 7 bases matching TRBD2. CDR1 is MDHEN, CDR2 SYDVKM, per germline. Trimming at V came to 5 bases and at J to 8 bases, leaving 15 bases not matched to a gene. The CDR3 sequence is 16 residues long. CDR3 sequence reads: CASSPADWGGADEQFF. CDR3 sequence (DNA): TGTGCCAGCAGTCCCGCTGATTGGGGAGGGGCGGATGAGCAGTTCTTC.

Turning to this clone: The same CDR3 is also encoded by other DNA sequences in this sample. This chain joins TRBV5-6 and TRBJ2-1, with a possible D match to TRBD1 (6 bases). The CDR3 loop spans 13 amino acids. Trimming pared 2 bases from V and 5 bases from J, leaving 8 bases between. Germline loops: CDR1 SGHDT, CDR2 YYEEEE. The CDR3 nucleotides read TGTGCCAGCAGCTTACAGGGAAACAATGAGCAGTTCTTC. Protein sequence: CASSLQGNNEQFF. The full variable domain, with the rest looked up from reference TRBV5-6 and TRBJ2-1, is DAGVTQSPTHLIKTRGQQVTLRCSPKSGHDTVSWYQQALGQGPQFIFQYYEEEERQRGNFPDRFSGHQFPNYSSELNVNALLLGDSALYLCASSLQGNNEQFFGPGTRLTVL.

The V call is TRBV6-5, the J call TRBJ2-7; TRBD2 aligns across 11 bases. This CDR3 comprises 15 residues. V was clipped by 2 bases and J by 4 bases; unmatched bases: 4. In germline, CDR1 is MNHEY, CDR2 SVGAGI. The CDR3 is CASSYTGLADYEQYF. In nucleotides, the CDR3 is TGTGCCAGCAGTTACACGGGACTAGCGGATTACGAGCAGTACTTC.

V and J are TRBV4-3 and TRBJ2-7; D may be TRBD1 (5 bases). The V gene's germline CDR1 is LGHNA and CDR2 YSLEER. CDR3 length: 17 amino acids. V was trimmed by 0 bases and J by 3 bases, leaving 18 bases between them. CDR3 amino acids: CASSQDVLRDSVYEQYF. The CDR3 nucleotides read TGCGCCAGCAGCCAAGATGTTCTGCGCGACAGTGTCTACGAGCAGTACTTC.

This chain links TRBV14 with TRBJ1-4; the D gene is possibly TRBD1 (6 bases). This CDR3 spans 15 amino acids. V lost 0 bases, J lost 6 bases, and 11 bases lay in between. Germline CDR1 reads SGHDN; CDR2 reads FVKESK. The CDR3 here is CASSQDEGVYEKLFF. In DNA form, the CDR3 reads TGTGCCAGCAGCCAAGACGAGGGGGTATATGAAAAACTGTTTTTT. Using reference TRBV14 and TRBJ1-4 for the parts outside the CDR3, the full variable domain is EAGVTQFPSHSVIEKGQTVTLRCDPISGHDNLYWYRRVMGKEIKFLLHFVKESKQDESGMPNNRFLAERTGGTYSTLKVQPAELEDSGVYFCASSQDEGVYEKLFFGSGTQLSVL.

CDR3 loop: CASSRGTGEDGYTF. The CDR3 DNA follows: TGTGCCAGCAGTCGCGGGACAGGGGAGGATGGCTACACCTTC. This chain uses TRBV6-1 with TRBJ1-2, with 10 bases matching TRBD1. The CDR3 has 14 amino acids. After removal of 5 bases from V and 6 bases from J, the junction contained 6 bases not matched to a gene. CDR1 and CDR2 from the germline V gene are MNHNS and SASEGT.

This sequence joins TRBV10-2 and TRBJ2-3; a weak D match, TRBD2 (5 bases). The CDR3 runs to 10 residues. V was shortened by 10 bases and J by 6 bases, with 8 bases between the two germline ends. The germline V gene encodes CDR1 WSHSY and CDR2 SAAADI. The CDR3 loop is CATQRDTQYF. CDR3 DNA: TGCGCCACGCAGCGGGATACGCAGTATTTT.

The chain is built from TRBV28 and TRBJ2-1; 9 bases agree with TRBD2. Germline V gene lookup returns CDR1 MDHEN and CDR2 SYDVKM. Trimming at V came to 2 bases and at J to 6 bases, leaving 5 bases not matched to a gene. The CDR3 covers 15 residues. The DNA of the CDR3 is TGTGCCAGCAGTTTAGGTAGCGGGAGCCTCAATGAGCAGTTCTTC. It codes for CASSLGSGSLNEQFF.

A single count supports this clone. The chain employs TRBV4-2 and TRBJ1-1; weak D call: TRBD1 (5 bases). V was pared by 1 base and J by 1 base, with 13 bases between. Germline CDR1 LGHNA, CDR2 YNFKEQ. This CDR3 is 16 amino acids long. This CDR3 is CASSQGFRGRNTEAFF. CDR3 DNA: TGTGCCAGCAGCCAAGGATTTCGGGGACGGAACACTGAAGCTTTCTTT.

This sequence joins TRBV13 and TRBJ1-5; D possibly corresponds to TRBD1 (6 bases). The CDR3 covers 13 residues. Germline V lookup: CDR1 PRHDT, CDR2 FYEKMQ (reference sequence). Trimming took off 5 bases at V and 11 bases at J, with 16 bases between the two ends. The CDR3 protein is CASSVRGDTAQHF. In nucleotides, the CDR3 is TGTGCCAGCAGCGTCCGTGGGGACACAGCCCAGCATTTT.

This chain connects TRBV29-1 to TRBJ2-7; TRBD2 aligns across 7 bases. The CDR3 is 12 amino acids. V gave up 4 bases and J gave up 4 bases; unmatched junction bases: 4. Germline V gene lookup returns CDR1 SQVTM and CDR2 ANQGSEA. Here the CDR3 reads CSVASGDYEQYF. CDR3 nucleotide sequence: TGCAGCGTTGCCAGCGGGGATTACGAGCAGTACTTC.

This sequence joins TRBV28 and TRBJ2-1, with 7 bases lining up with TRBD2. The CDR3 loop spans 15 amino acids. J gave up 9 bases and V 5 bases, and 13 bases lay outside the gene matches. Germline V gives CDR1 MDHEN, CDR2 SYDVKM. The DNA of the CDR3 is TGTGCCAGCAGTGTCCCCGGGGAGGGAGAGGCTGAGCAGTTCTTC. As protein: CASSVPGEGEAEQFF.

The chain carries TRBV23-1 and TRBJ1-3, with 7 positions matching TRBD1. TRBV23-1 is sorted into the ORF group, with uncertain function. Trimming cost V 2 bases and J 4 bases; bases outside gene matches: 5. The CDR3 covers 15 residues. CDR3 sequence reads: CASSQPTGVGNTIYF. CDR3 coding DNA: TGCGCCAGCAGTCAACCAACAGGGGTCGGAAACACCATATATTTT.

The chain carries TRBV6-5 and TRBJ2-7, with a weak D call TRBD2 (6 bases). The V end lost 0 bases, the J end lost 2 bases, and 11 bases lay between the germline ends. Germline CDR1 is MNHEY and CDR2 is SVGAGI. This CDR3 has 15 amino acids. In nucleotides, the CDR3 is TGTGCCAGCAGTTACTCCGGGGGTTGGGCCTACGAGCAGTACTTC. This gives the protein CASSYSGGWAYEQYF.

The chain is built from TRBV27 and TRBJ2-2; D call uncertain. This CDR3 contains 15 residues. Germline V CDR1 and CDR2: MNHEY, SMNVEV (reference sequence). V shed 4 bases and J shed 2 bases, with 11 bases lying between them. In DNA, the CDR3 is TGTGCCAGCAGTTACGGGCCAGGAAACACCGGGGAGCTGTTTTTT. This codes for CASSYGPGNTGELFF.

V gene TRBV19 combines with J gene TRBJ2-1, with a tentative D call TRBD1 (6 bases). The CDR3 consists of 13 residues. Trimming took 3 bases from V and 6 from J, leaving 9 bases between them. Germline V gives CDR1 LNHDA, CDR2 SQIVND (reference sequence). CDR3 residues: CASSMGALNEQFF. The DNA for the CDR3 is TGTGCCAGTAGTATGGGGGCGCTCAATGAGCAGTTCTTC.

The V gene is TRBV27, the J gene TRBJ1-1, with D possibly matching TRBD1 (5 bases). V was clipped by 3 bases and J by 1 base, with 9 bases between them. Germline CDR1 reads MNHEY; CDR2 reads SMNVEV (reference sequence). The CDR3 covers 14 residues. Here the CDR3 reads CASSFGGENTEAFF. For the CDR3, the DNA is TGTGCCAGCAGTTTTGGAGGGGAGAACACTGAAGCTTTCTTT.

This clone appeared a single time. The CDR3 spells CASSSIYNEQFF. The DNA of the CDR3 is TGTGCCAGCAGCTCGATTTACAATGAGCAGTTCTTC. V usage is TRBV11-2 and J usage is TRBJ2-1; no reliable D call. Trimming cost V 4 bases and J 4 bases, with 5 bases left between them. The CDR3 runs 12 residues. From germline, CDR1 is SGHAT and CDR2 FQNNGV.

The chain combines TRBV28 with TRBJ2-3; D may be TRBD2 (5 bases). This CDR3 region has 15 residues. Trimming removed 1 base at V and 5 bases at J, with 13 bases between. Germline values: CDR1 MDHEN, CDR2 SYDVKM. CDR3 in DNA: TGTGCCAGCAGTTTATTGAGGGTCAGCCAAGATACGCAGTATTTT. This encodes CASSLLRVSQDTQYF.